The sequence of this TCR beta chain was determined in a study of CD8+ T cells in alopecia areata (dated by TCRdb to 2017 to 2018). Turning to the overall study: Treated patients were enrolled in an open-label pilot trial of oral tofacitinib, 5 to 10 mg twice daily, for moderate-to-severe alopecia areata. Patients stayed on tofacitinib for 6 to 18 months and then had 6 months of follow-up off drug so that delayed response and recurrence could be assessed. High-throughput TCRbeta sequencing was used to examine T cell clonal expansion in alopecia areata in both the C3H/HeJ mouse model and human patients. In humans, TCRbeta sequencing was performed on scalp tissue and on sorted CD4+ and CD8+ peripheral blood T cells from healthy controls and from patients with patchy or totalis/universalis alopecia areata. Biopsies were taken from tofacitinib-treated patients at baseline and at 4 and 24 weeks of treatment, and a later scalp biopsy was taken in several of the tofacitinib-treated patients. Clonality in the scalp was compared among normal scalp (n=4), patchy alopecia areata scalp (n=8), and alopecia totalis/universalis scalp (n=8). RNA was extracted with the PAXgene miRNA kit for fixed scalp, the miRNeasy kit for PBMCs, and the RNeasy kit for mouse skin. TCRbeta CDR3 regions were amplified by immunoSEQ multiplex PCR with 35 Vbeta forward and 13 Jbeta reverse primers. Paper-wide results and their limitations: Unlike mouse skin, which is dominated by gammadelta T cells, normal human skin has resident alphabeta T cells that are also sequenced, and this complicates analysis of the scalp TCR repertoire. Higher clonality and more expanded CD8+ clones were observed in lesional scalp than in normal scalp, particularly in alopecia totalis/universalis, a finding suggestive of antigenic drive. Compared with mice, TCR sequences shared between patients were less clear, possibly partly because of HLA diversity across the patient population.

The CDR3, from cysteine to phenylalanine, totals 14 residues. Of the read, only the CDR3 DNA is kept; its 42 bases are in frame from base 1. The junction carries 9 bases between V and J, which are trimmed by 4 bases and 4 bases respectively. The germline V gene specifies SGHRS as CDR1 and YFSETQ as CDR2. The meaning of the sample's time point label: baseline before oral tofacitinib. Peripheral blood and lesional scalp punch biopsies were obtained from patients with alopecia areata. PBMCs were isolated by density centrifugation and stained for CD3, CD4 and CD8, after which CD4+ and CD8+ T cells were sorted on a FACSAria. About this clone: What antigen it recognizes has not been identified. The record has no base qualities; no much larger clone is one base away.

The receptor library was made with the immunoSEQ multiplex PCR assay. To provide template for TCR sequencing, every sample had RNA extracted and reverse transcribed into cDNA. First-strand cDNA was synthesized with SuperScript III using a 2:1 mix of oligo-dT and random hexamers. A synthetic immune receptor repertoire was used to assess amplification bias, and residual bias was removed computationally. The original methods were these. Raw reads were preprocessed to remove errors, and CDR3 was defined by IMGT conventions from the conserved cysteine to phenylalanine. Clonality was computed as 1 minus the Shannon entropy, with the entropy normalized by log2 of the number of productive unique TCRs. CD4 or CD8 identity of scalp clones was inferred by cross-referencing scalp TCRbeta sequences with sorted blood CD4 and CD8 repertoires. The clones in this table, taken by TCRdb from immuneACCESS, are in-frame only. Not every clone is retained; where verified, under half of the shortfall comes from an unresolved V gene, and the cause of the rest is unknown. V, J and clone size are taken as reported in that table, and D and trimming were inferred from the DNA itself. This sample has hundreds of thousands of clones in its table, and about two thirds of those were observed once. In total, the top ten clones hold 1% to 1.5% of the sample.

This sequence was found in a human donor with alopecia areata. The sample consisted of CD4+ T cells sorted from blood, taken at week 0. The receptor chain draws on TRBV5-1 and TRBJ2-6, with the D gene not confidently named. The CDR3 reads as follows: CASSPVVGANVLTF. The nucleotides read TGCGCCAGCAGCCCGGTAGTCGGGGCCAACGTCCTGACTTTC.